This T cell receptor beta chain was documented in a study of vaccination and CD4 T cells after COVID-19. Study overall: Investigators drew the post-COVID samples a median around 100 days after diagnosis, with a range of 35 to 161. Control cultures, each given a CEFX pool, an HIV-1 Nef pool, or no peptide, were included. Findings of the study overall: Convalescent patients showed a median approximately 89% of reactive clones that were seen only post-vaccination.

Of note for this clonotype: Antigen specificity is unknown.

The Oncomine TCR Beta short-read assay generated sequence data from the DNA of cultured CD4+ T cells. MiXCR, applied by TCRdb to the PCR reads, yields one record per CDR3 protein. The sample gives 10,000 or so distinct CDR3 sequences, around half of which show up once; around 20% is in the top ten. Trimming cost V 6 bases and J 4 bases; bases outside gene matches: 19. This CDR3 has 17 residues. Per the germline V gene, CDR1 is DFQATT and CDR2 is SNEGSKA (reference sequence). As to treatment: roughly ten-day PBMC culture with coronavirus spike peptide pools or control peptides (ViraFEST assay). TCR sequencing followed the expansion of antigen-specific T cells with peptide pools in ViraFEST.

The J gene is TRBJ1-2, the V gene TRBV20-1; 8 bases align to TRBD1. The origin of this receptor is a human donor who had recovered from COVID-19. Sequenced input: CD4+ T cells from blood, cultured in vitro. The CDR3 loop is CSALLTGVAGGAYGYTF. The CDR3 bases are TGCAGTGCCCTACTGACAGGGGTCGCCGGGGGTGCCTATGGCTACACCTTC.